The 16 T cell receptor beta chains given below trace back to one sample, sequenced in a study of blood T cell repertoires in COVID-19. Assay used: immunoSEQ multiplex PCR; TCRdb lists only in-frame clones, some missing. Of hundreds of thousands of clones detected, around 87% appear once; the ten largest clones hold about 1%. Sequencing input: PBMCs or T cells enriched from blood (not recorded which). These receptors all come from a man aged 18 to 30 who had recovered from COVID-19.

The V and J genes are TRBV7-9 and TRBJ1-1; D is possibly TRBD1 (5 bases). Germline assignment: CDR1 SEHNR and CDR2 FQNEAQ (reference sequence). The CDR3 is made up of 15 amino acids. V gave up 5 bases and J gave up 0 bases, with 13 bases separating them. CDR3 amino acids: CASSPEGLMNTEAFF. The CDR3 coding sequence is TGTGCCAGCAGCCCCGAGGGACTCATGAACACTGAAGCTTTCTTT.

This clone was recorded only once. The rearrangement links TRBV10-3 to TRBJ1-5, with TRBD1 as a possible D gene (6 bases). This CDR3 contains 13 residues. Trimming pared 4 bases from V and 8 bases from J, leaving 12 bases between. The V gene's germline CDR1 is ENHRY and CDR2 SYGVKD. The CDR3 coding sequence is TGTGCCATCAGTGGCCAAGGGGGAGAGCCCCAGCATTTT. This gives the protein CAISGQGGEPQHF.

The chain carries TRBV4-1 and TRBJ2-7; 11 nucleotides match TRBD2. Germline V gene data show CDR1 as MGHRA and CDR2 as YSYEKL. The CDR3 totals 15 residues. V dropped 3 bases and J dropped 6; count of bases not matched to a gene: 7. The CDR3 loop reads CASSQTTSGTREQYF. CDR3 in DNA: TGCGCCAGCAGCCAGACGACTAGCGGGACACGCGAGCAGTACTTC.

The genes are TRBV24-1 and TRBJ2-2; D is possibly TRBD2 (5 bases). Trimming left V 5 bases short and J 1 base short, with 10 bases between. CDR1 is KGHDR and CDR2 is SFDVKD in the germline V gene. This CDR3 comprises 15 residues. The CDR3 region is CATSGGRENTGELFF. The CDR3 coding sequence is TGTGCCACCAGTGGAGGACGGGAGAACACCGGGGAGCTGTTTTTT.

This sequence joins TRBV3-1 (or the pseudogene TRBV3-2) and TRBJ1-3; 7 nucleotides line up with TRBD1. Germline V gene lookup returns CDR1 LGHDT and CDR2 YNNKEL (reference sequence). The CDR3 contains 19 residues. V lost 4 bases and J lost 0; bases outside the gene matches: 15. CDR3: CASSRPNLTGRFSGNTIYF. The CDR3 coding sequence is TGTGCCAGCAGCCGACCCAACTTGACAGGGAGGTTCTCTGGAAACACCATATATTTT.

The chain links TRBV7-2 to TRBJ2-7; tentative D call: TRBD2 (6 bases). V lost 7 bases and J lost 0, with 16 bases in between. Germline V gene data show CDR1 as SGHTA and CDR2 as FQGNSA. This CDR3 region has 15 residues. For the CDR3, the DNA is TGTGCCAGCAATTTTGGAGGCGGGGCCTCCTACGAGCAGTACTTC. The encoded protein is CASNFGGGASYEQYF. Based on the CDR3 plus reference TRBV7-2 and TRBJ2-7, the full variable domain is GAGVSQSPSNKVTEKGKDVELRCDPISGHTALYWYRQSLGQGLEFLIYFQGNSAPDKSGLPSDRFSAERTGGSVSTLTIQRTQQEDSAVYLCASNFGGGASYEQYFGPGTRLTVT.

The chain links TRBV7-9 to TRBJ2-3; 9 nucleotides align to TRBD2. Germline CDR1 SEHNR, CDR2 FQNEAQ (reference sequence). Unmatched junction bases numbered 3, after V lost 0 bases and J lost 2 bases. CDR3 size: 16 residues. CDR3 loop: CASSLATSGYTDTQYF. The CDR3 nucleotides read TGTGCCAGCAGCTTAGCAACTAGCGGGTACACAGATACGCAGTATTTT.

The gene calls are TRBV11-2 and TRBJ1-3, with 7 bases identical to TRBD1. The CDR3 is made up of 16 amino acids. The V and J ends lost 5 bases and 0 bases, in that order; junction bases with no gene match: 7. Germline assignment: CDR1 SGHAT and CDR2 FQNNGV. The CDR3 sequence is CASSALTGSSGNTIYF. DNA of the CDR3: TGTGCCAGCAGCGCCCTGACAGGGAGCTCTGGAAACACCATATATTTT.

In DNA form, the CDR3 reads TGTGCCAGCAGTTACTCGAACAGGGTGAACACTGAAGCTTTCTTT. Protein product: CASSYSNRVNTEAFF. This chain connects TRBV6-5 to TRBJ1-1; D is possibly TRBD1 (6 bases). The CDR3 is made up of 15 amino acids. Germline V gene sequence: CDR1 MNHEY, CDR2 SVGAGI. Trimming cost V 0 bases and J 0 bases, with 8 bases left between them.

The V and J genes are TRBV2 and TRBJ2-3; perhaps TRBD2 as D (6 bases). V was shortened by 2 bases and J by 4 bases, with 13 bases between the two germline ends. This CDR3 has 15 amino acids. The germline V gene has CDR1 SNHLY and CDR2 FYNNEI. The CDR3 protein is CASSEFRGNSDTQYF. Written as DNA, the CDR3 is TGTGCCAGCAGTGAATTTCGGGGGAACTCAGATACGCAGTATTTT. The full variable domain, rest sourced from reference TRBV2 and TRBJ2-3, is EPEVTQTPSHQVTQMGQEVILRCVPISNHLYFYWYRQILGQKVEFLVSFYNNEISEKSEIFDDQFSVERPDGSNFTLKIRSTKLEDSAMYFCASSEFRGNSDTQYFGPGTRLTVL.

This rearrangement joins TRBV7-9 to TRBJ2-3; TRBD2 matches 11 bases. The length of the CDR3 is 16 residues. Losses at the gene ends were 7 bases for V and 4 bases for J; bases not matched to a gene: 10. In germline, CDR1 is SEHNR, CDR2 FQNEAQ (reference sequence). The CDR3 DNA follows: TGTGCCAGCAAGAGTCCTAGCGGGGGGAGATCAGATACGCAGTATTTT. This gives the protein CASKSPSGGRSDTQYF.

This chain uses TRBV3-1 (or the pseudogene TRBV3-2) with TRBJ1-6; D remains ambiguous. CDR1 and CDR2 from the germline V gene are LGHDT and YNNKEL (reference sequence). V lost 0 bases, J lost 7 bases, and 13 bases lay in between. This CDR3 contains 16 residues. Written as DNA, the CDR3 is TGTGCCAGCAGCCAAGAAACCGGGGTAAGGAATTCACCCCTCCACTTT. It yields the protein CASSQETGVRNSPLHF.

This chain uses TRBV5-3 with TRBJ1-2, with 9 nucleotides matching TRBD1. TRBV5-3 is annotated as an ORF whose role is uncertain. V shed 2 bases, J shed 6 bases, and the junction held 11 bases outside the gene matches. This CDR3 has 16 residues. The CDR3 sequence: CARSLSGTGTSDGYTF. Written as DNA, the CDR3 is TGTGCCAGAAGCTTATCCGGGACAGGGACATCAGATGGCTACACCTTC.

V gene TRBV27 combines with J gene TRBJ2-1, with 10 bases that match TRBD2. There are 16 residues in the CDR3. V shed 6 bases and J 4 bases; nucleotides not matched to a gene: 9. In germline, CDR1 is MNHEY, CDR2 SMNVEV (reference sequence). CDR3 sequence reads: CASRPLAGESYNEQFF. CDR3 sequence (DNA): TGTGCCAGCAGACCCCTAGCGGGAGAGTCATACAATGAGCAGTTCTTC.

The rearrangement uses TRBV20-1 and TRBJ1-3; D unclear. Between the trimmed V and J ends, which lost 3 bases and 0 bases, there was a span of 12 bases. CDR1 and CDR2 from the germline V gene are DFQATT and SNEGSKA (reference sequence). This CDR3 is built from 15 residues. As DNA, the CDR3 is TGCAGTGCTAGTGGGAGGGCTCGCTCTGGAAACACCATATATTTT. Translating it yields CSASGRARSGNTIYF.

The chain couples TRBV5-5 to TRBJ1-5; tentatively, D is TRBD1 (5 bases). Germline values: CDR1 SGHKS, CDR2 YYEKEE (reference sequence). CDR3 length: 13 amino acids. V dropped 4 bases and J dropped 4 bases, with 9 bases sitting between them. CDR3 region: CASSTQENQPQHF. The CDR3 region has the DNA TGTGCCAGCAGCACACAGGAAAATCAGCCCCAGCATTTT.